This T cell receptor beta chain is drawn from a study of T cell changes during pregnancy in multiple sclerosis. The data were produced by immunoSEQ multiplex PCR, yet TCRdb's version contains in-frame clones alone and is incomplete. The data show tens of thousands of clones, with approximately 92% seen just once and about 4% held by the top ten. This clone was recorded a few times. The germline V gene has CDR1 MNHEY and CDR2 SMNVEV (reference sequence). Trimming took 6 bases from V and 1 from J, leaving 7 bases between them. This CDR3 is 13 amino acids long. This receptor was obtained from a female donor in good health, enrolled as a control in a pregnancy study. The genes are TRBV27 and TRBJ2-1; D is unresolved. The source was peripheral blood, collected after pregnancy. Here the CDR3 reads CASRTKSYNEQFF. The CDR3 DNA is TGTGCCAGCAGGACAAAATCCTACAATGAGCAGTTCTTC.